This TCR beta chain emerged from a study of T cell changes during pregnancy in multiple sclerosis (dated by TCRdb to the late 2010s). For the wider study: The study looked at changes in the T cell repertoire across pregnancy in women with multiple sclerosis.

The V and J ends are trimmed by 3 bases and 2 bases, leaving 11 bases between them. Including the terminal cysteine and phenylalanine, the CDR3 comprises 14 residues. The sequence is cut down to CDR3 DNA, 42 bases in frame from base 1. Via the germline V gene, CDR1 is SGDLS and CDR2 YYNGEE. A remark on this clone: No cognate antigen has been identified for it. Per-base qualities were not stored, and no clone one base away is much larger.

The method behind the library was the immunoSEQ multiplex PCR assay. The source is immuneACCESS, and TCRdb retained only in-frame sequences with V and J called. Part of the clones is not carried over; for the studies checked, unresolved V genes explain less than half of this, and the remainder is unexplained. The table for this sample lists 40,000 to 50,000 clones; approximately 92% of them were counted only once. The ten largest account for roughly 3.8% of the sample. This chain is built from TRBV9 and TRBJ1-2; perhaps TRBD1 is the D gene, with 6 bases matching. The origin of this receptor is a female donor with multiple sclerosis, enrolled in a pregnancy study. Here the sequenced sample was CD8+ T cells from peripheral blood mononuclear cells, taken after pregnancy. CDR3 loop: CASSASGENYGYTF. The DNA sequence follows: TGTGCCAGCAGCGCGTCAGGGGAGAACTATGGCTACACCTTC.